Listed below are T cell receptor beta chains from one sample, sequenced in a study of OX40 agonist ivuxolimab in advanced cancers. The method was immunoSEQ multiplex PCR; TCRdb's version includes in-frame clones alone and lacks a portion of them. The sample carries 70,000 to 95,000 clones, around 90% recorded once. Sequencing used CD4+ or CD8+ T cells sorted from blood, obtained in a trial of the OX40 agonist ivuxolimab. Receptors were obtained from an adult with an advanced solid tumor such as melanoma, head and neck, liver or kidney cancer. The CDR3 runs from the conserved cysteine through the conserved F or W. A D gene is named only where the DNA matches it firmly. Clone size is stated in some rows and not others, as once, few, many or a class when expanded.

j_gene: TRBJ1-5; v_gene: TRBV14; d_gene: .; abundance: .; CDR3aa: CASSQGLNQPQHF; CDR3nt: TGTGCCAGCAGCCAAGGTTTGAATCAGCCCCAGCATTTT
j_gene: TRBJ1-3; v_gene: TRBV6-5; d_gene: .; abundance: .; CDR3aa: CASSYGQPSSGNTIYF; CDR3nt: TGTGCCAGCAGTTACGGACAGCCGAGCTCTGGAAACACCATATATTTT
j_gene: TRBJ1-2; v_gene: TRBV4-2; d_gene: .; abundance: few; CDR3aa: CASSPGRGGRDGYTF; CDR3nt: TGTGCCAGCAGCCCCGGTAGAGGGGGGCGGGATGGCTACACCTTC
j_gene: TRBJ1-2; v_gene: TRBV6-1; d_gene: .; abundance: .; CDR3aa: CASSRAQGSGYTF; CDR3nt: TGTGCCAGCAGTCGTGCTCAGGGTTCTGGCTACACCTTC
j_gene: TRBJ1-1; v_gene: TRBV29-1; d_gene: TRBD1; abundance: .; CDR3aa: CSARRGDRGFLNTEAFF; CDR3nt: TGCAGCGCCCGGAGGGGGGACAGGGGGTTCTTGAACACTGAAGCTTTCTTT
j_gene: TRBJ2-1; v_gene: TRBV6-1; d_gene: TRBD2; abundance: .; CDR3aa: CASSGMGGGPNEQFF; CDR3nt: TGTGCCAGCAGTGGAATGGGGGGGGGTCCGAATGAGCAGTTCTTC
j_gene: TRBJ2-7; v_gene: TRBV27; d_gene: TRBD1; abundance: .; CDR3aa: CASSLSGQGSYEQYF; CDR3nt: TGTGCCAGCAGTTTATCAGGACAGGGGTCCTACGAGCAGTACTTC
j_gene: TRBJ1-1; v_gene: TRBV4-1; d_gene: .; abundance: .; CDR3aa: CASSHGHMNTEAFF; CDR3nt: TGCGCCAGCAGCCACGGCCACATGAACACTGAAGCTTTCTTT
j_gene: TRBJ2-7; v_gene: TRBV5-1; d_gene: .; abundance: once; CDR3aa: CASSLVDALSYEQYF; CDR3nt: TGCGCCAGCAGCTTGGTCGACGCGCTCTCCTACGAGCAGTACTTC
j_gene: TRBJ2-2; v_gene: TRBV11-3; d_gene: .; abundance: .; CDR3aa: CASSPPPNTGELFF; CDR3nt: TGTGCCAGCAGCCCCCCGCCGAACACCGGGGAGCTGTTTTTT
j_gene: TRBJ1-2; v_gene: TRBV6-6; d_gene: TRBD1; abundance: .; CDR3aa: CASSYASDRAYGYTF; CDR3nt: TGTGCCAGCAGTTACGCGAGCGACAGGGCCTATGGCTACACCTTC
j_gene: TRBJ2-3; v_gene: TRBV7-9; d_gene: .; abundance: .; CDR3aa: CASSRPGTDTQYF; CDR3nt: TGTGCCAGCAGCCGCCCGGGCACAGATACGCAGTATTTT
j_gene: TRBJ1-1; v_gene: TRBV10-1; d_gene: .; abundance: .; CDR3aa: CASSFSGTGTEAFF; CDR3nt: TGCGCCAGCAGTTTTTCAGGAACGGGCACTGAAGCTTTCTTT
j_gene: TRBJ2-3; v_gene: TRBV9; d_gene: .; abundance: .; CDR3aa: CASSVRGTSTDTQYF; CDR3nt: TGTGCCAGCAGCGTAAGGGGGACTAGCACAGATACGCAGTATTTT
j_gene: TRBJ2-3; v_gene: TRBV5-1; d_gene: .; abundance: .; CDR3aa: CACSRTASTDTQYF; CDR3nt: TGCGCCTGTTCGAGGACGGCTAGCACAGATACGCAGTATTTT
j_gene: TRBJ1-4; v_gene: TRBV6-5; d_gene: .; abundance: .; CDR3aa: CASSYRRATNEKLFF; CDR3nt: TGTGCCAGCAGTTATAGGAGGGCGACTAATGAAAAACTGTTTTTT
j_gene: TRBJ2-5; v_gene: TRBV5-1; d_gene: .; abundance: .; CDR3aa: CASSFGQAQETQYF; CDR3nt: TGCGCCAGCAGCTTCGGCCAGGCACAAGAGACCCAGTACTTC
j_gene: TRBJ1-5; v_gene: TRBV19; d_gene: .; abundance: .; CDR3aa: CASSIGGGGSNQPQHF; CDR3nt: TGTGCCAGTAGTATAGGCGGGGGTGGTAGCAATCAGCCCCAGCATTTT
j_gene: TRBJ1-2; v_gene: TRBV9; d_gene: .; abundance: once; CDR3aa: CVSSGTAGYYGYTF; CDR3nt: TGTGTCAGCAGCGGGACTGCAGGGTACTATGGCTACACCTTC
j_gene: TRBJ1-5; v_gene: TRBV10-3; d_gene: .; abundance: .; CDR3aa: CAISDSSNQPQHF; CDR3nt: TGTGCCATCAGTGATTCAAGCAATCAGCCCCAGCATTTT
j_gene: TRBJ2-7; v_gene: TRBV11-2; d_gene: .; abundance: .; CDR3aa: CASSLEYRTYEQYF; CDR3nt: TGTGCCAGCAGCTTAGAGTACAGAACCTACGAGCAGTACTTC
j_gene: TRBJ2-7; v_gene: TRBV5-1; d_gene: .; abundance: .; CDR3aa: CASRAGGNEQYF; CDR3nt: TGCGCCAGCAGAGCTGGAGGGAACGAGCAGTACTTC
j_gene: TRBJ1-5; v_gene: TRBV28; d_gene: .; abundance: .; CDR3aa: CASSFIDGKSNQPQHF; CDR3nt: TGTGCCAGCAGTTTTATTGACGGGAAGAGCAATCAGCCCCAGCATTTT
j_gene: TRBJ1-6; v_gene: TRBV6-6; d_gene: .; abundance: .; CDR3aa: CASSYSTENSPLHF; CDR3nt: TGTGCCAGCAGTTACTCGACGGAAAATTCACCCCTCCACTTT
j_gene: TRBJ1-6; v_gene: TRBV11-2; d_gene: TRBD1; abundance: .; CDR3aa: CASSLRRGTGPNSPLHF; CDR3nt: TGTGCCAGCAGCTTAAGGCGTGGGACAGGGCCCAATTCACCCCTCCACTTT
j_gene: TRBJ2-1; v_gene: TRBV6-1; d_gene: TRBD2; abundance: .; CDR3aa: CASSEALVAGVRQFF; CDR3nt: TGTGCCAGCAGTGAAGCCCTGGTAGCGGGAGTAAGGCAGTTCTTC
j_gene: TRBJ2-3; v_gene: TRBV19; d_gene: .; abundance: .; CDR3aa: CASSIDLLGTRRAQYF; CDR3nt: TGTGCCAGTAGTATAGATCTATTGGGGACGAGGAGGGCGCAGTATTTT
j_gene: TRBJ1-6; v_gene: TRBV6-1; d_gene: .; abundance: few; CDR3aa: CASSPNPDGYSPLHF; CDR3nt: TGTGCCAGCAGCCCCAACCCGGACGGCTATTCACCCCTCCACTTT
j_gene: TRBJ2-3; v_gene: TRBV4-1; d_gene: .; abundance: .; CDR3aa: CASSQETDTQYF; CDR3nt: TGCGCCAGCAGCCAAGAAACAGATACGCAGTATTTT
j_gene: TRBJ2-5; v_gene: TRBV11-2; d_gene: .; abundance: .; CDR3aa: CASSQGETQYF; CDR3nt: TGTGCCAGCAGCCAAGGGGAGACCCAGTACTTC
j_gene: TRBJ2-7; v_gene: TRBV7-2; d_gene: TRBD2; abundance: .; CDR3aa: CASREGGGVREQYF; CDR3nt: TGTGCCAGCAGGGAAGGCGGGGGGGTTCGAGAGCAGTACTTC